Shown below are 5 T cell receptor beta chains from a single sample sequenced in a study of chemoradiotherapy in HPV16-positive cancers (dated by TCRdb to the early 2020s). Library preparation was by the immunoSEQ multiplex PCR assay. TCRdb provides this immuneACCESS table in a form limited to in-frame rearrangements. Some clones are lacking; in checked studies, under half of them reflect an unresolved V gene, and why the rest are absent is not known. The sample has approximately 8,200 clones on record, around 85% of them singletons. The top ten clones comprise about 2.7% of the sample. Sequenced material: blood, taken from a patient who underwent chemoradiotherapy. Every receptor here comes from a human donor with HPV-associated anogenital cancer.

This chain joins TRBV10-3 and TRBJ1-4, with D perhaps TRBD1 (5 bases). The germline V gene has CDR1 ENHRY and CDR2 SYGVKD. The CDR3 sequence is 14 residues long. V was trimmed by 3 bases and J by 8 bases, leaving 13 bases between them. CDR3 residues: CAISDHRGAEKLFF. The CDR3, as DNA: TGTGCCATCAGTGACCACAGAGGGGCGGAAAAACTGTTTTTT.

The gene calls are TRBV27 and TRBJ2-7; 8 nucleotides agree with TRBD1. The CDR3 extends over 13 amino acids. Germline CDR1 MNHEY, CDR2 SMNVEV (reference sequence). After removal of 3 bases from V and 3 bases from J, the junction contained 1 base not matched to a gene. The CDR3 sequence: CASSFTGGYEQYF. CDR3 DNA: TGTGCCAGCAGTTTTACAGGGGGCTACGAGCAGTACTTC.

This chain links TRBV5-3 with TRBJ2-7; 9 bases are shared with TRBD1. TRBV5-3 is filed as an ORF, its function uncertain. Trimming at V came to 4 bases and at J to 2 bases, leaving 13 bases not matched to a gene. This CDR3 is built from 17 residues. This CDR3 is CARSDPPGQGFTYEQYF. Here the CDR3 DNA reads TGTGCCAGAAGCGACCCACCGGGACAGGGTTTCACCTACGAGCAGTACTTC.

The chain recombines TRBV4-1 with TRBJ2-3; D is perhaps TRBD1 (5 bases). The CDR3 has 20 amino acids. Between the trimmed V and J ends, which lost 0 bases and 0 bases, there was a span of 22 bases. Germline CDR1 reads MGHRA; CDR2 reads YSYEKL. This CDR3 reads CASSQERMSGLHISTDTQYF. The DNA of the CDR3 is TGCGCCAGCAGCCAAGAAAGGATGTCAGGGTTGCACATAAGCACAGATACGCAGTATTTT.

This chain's CDR3 is CASSWGQTTNSPLHF. CDR3 sequence (DNA): TGTGCCAGCAGCTGGGGACAAACAACCAATTCACCCCTCCACTTT. The rearrangement links TRBV7-9 to TRBJ1-6; maybe TRBD1 (6 bases). Trimming stripped 4 bases from V and 7 bases from J, with 14 bases between. CDR3 length: 15 residues. The V gene's germline CDR1 is SEHNR and CDR2 FQNEAQ (reference sequence). The whole variable domain, filled in from reference TRBV7-9 and TRBJ1-6, reads DTGVSQNPRHKITKRGQNVTFRCDPISEHNRLYWYRQTLGQGPEFLTYFQNEAQLEKSRLLSDRFSAERPKGSFSTLEIQRTEQGDSAMYLCASSWGQTTNSPLHFGNGTRLTVT.